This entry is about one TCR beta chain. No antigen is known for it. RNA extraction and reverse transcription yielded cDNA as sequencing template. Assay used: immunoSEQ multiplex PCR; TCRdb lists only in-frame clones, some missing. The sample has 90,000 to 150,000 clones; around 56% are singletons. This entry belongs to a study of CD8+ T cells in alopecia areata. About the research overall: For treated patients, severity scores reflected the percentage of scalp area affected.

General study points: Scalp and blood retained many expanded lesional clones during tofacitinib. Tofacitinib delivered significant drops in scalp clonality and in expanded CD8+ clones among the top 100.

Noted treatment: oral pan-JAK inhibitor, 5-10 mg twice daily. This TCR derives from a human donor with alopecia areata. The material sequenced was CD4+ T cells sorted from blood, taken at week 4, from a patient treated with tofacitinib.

The CDR3: CASSPARLNTDTQYF. As DNA, the CDR3 is TGTGCCAGCAGCCCAGCACGACTCAACACAGATACGCAGTATTTT. The chain joins TRBV11-2 to TRBJ2-3; D is undetermined. Trimming cost V 5 bases and J 2 bases, with 14 bases left between them. CDR3 length equals 15 residues. Per germline, CDR1 SGHAT and CDR2 FQNNGV.